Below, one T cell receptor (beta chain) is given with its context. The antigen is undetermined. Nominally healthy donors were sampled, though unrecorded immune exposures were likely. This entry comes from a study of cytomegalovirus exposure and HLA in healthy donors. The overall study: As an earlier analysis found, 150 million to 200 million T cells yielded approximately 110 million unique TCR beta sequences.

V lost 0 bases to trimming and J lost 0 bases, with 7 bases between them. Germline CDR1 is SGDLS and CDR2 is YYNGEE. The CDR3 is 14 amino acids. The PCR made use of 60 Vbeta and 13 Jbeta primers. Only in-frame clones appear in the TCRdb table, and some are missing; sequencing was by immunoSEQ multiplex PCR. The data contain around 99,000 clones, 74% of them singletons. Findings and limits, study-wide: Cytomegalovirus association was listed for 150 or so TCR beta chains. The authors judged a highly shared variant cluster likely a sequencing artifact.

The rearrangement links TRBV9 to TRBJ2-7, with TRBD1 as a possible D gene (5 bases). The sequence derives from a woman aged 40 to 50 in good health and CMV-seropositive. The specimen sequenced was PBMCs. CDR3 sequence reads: CASSVGQNSYEQYF. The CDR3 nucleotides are TGTGCCAGCAGCGTAGGACAGAACTCCTACGAGCAGTACTTC.